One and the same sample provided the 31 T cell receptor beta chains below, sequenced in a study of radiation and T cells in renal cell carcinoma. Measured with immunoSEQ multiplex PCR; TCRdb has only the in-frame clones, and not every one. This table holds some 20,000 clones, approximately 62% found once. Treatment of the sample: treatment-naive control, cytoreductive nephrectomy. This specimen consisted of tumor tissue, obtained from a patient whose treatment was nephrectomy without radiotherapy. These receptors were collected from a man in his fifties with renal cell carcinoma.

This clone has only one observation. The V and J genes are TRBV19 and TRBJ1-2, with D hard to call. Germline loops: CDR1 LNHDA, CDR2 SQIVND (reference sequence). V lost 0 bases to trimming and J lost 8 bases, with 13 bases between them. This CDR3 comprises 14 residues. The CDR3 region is CASSIDPTRWGYTF. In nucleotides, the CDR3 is TGTGCCAGTAGTATAGACCCTACCAGGTGGGGCTACACCTTC.

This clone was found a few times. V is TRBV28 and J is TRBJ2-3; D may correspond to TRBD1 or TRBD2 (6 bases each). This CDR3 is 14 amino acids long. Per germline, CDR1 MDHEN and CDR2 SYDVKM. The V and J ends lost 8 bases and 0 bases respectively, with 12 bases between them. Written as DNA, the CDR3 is TGTGCCAGCTCTCTAGGGGGGAGCACAGATACGCAGTATTTT. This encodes CASSLGGSTDTQYF.

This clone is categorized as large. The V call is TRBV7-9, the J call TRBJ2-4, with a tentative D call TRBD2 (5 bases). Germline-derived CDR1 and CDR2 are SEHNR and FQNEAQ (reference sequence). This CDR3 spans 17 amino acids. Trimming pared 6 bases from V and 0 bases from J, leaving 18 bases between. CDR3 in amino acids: CASSLGLASLAKNIQYF. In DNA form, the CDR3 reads TGTGCCAGCAGTCTTGGACTGGCTTCATTAGCCAAAAACATTCAGTACTTC. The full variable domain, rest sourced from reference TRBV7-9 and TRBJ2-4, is DTGVSQNPRHKITKRGQNVTFRCDPISEHNRLYWYRQTLGQGPEFLTYFQNEAQLEKSRLLSDRFSAERPKGSFSTLEIQRTEQGDSAMYLCASSLGLASLAKNIQYFGAGTRLSVL.

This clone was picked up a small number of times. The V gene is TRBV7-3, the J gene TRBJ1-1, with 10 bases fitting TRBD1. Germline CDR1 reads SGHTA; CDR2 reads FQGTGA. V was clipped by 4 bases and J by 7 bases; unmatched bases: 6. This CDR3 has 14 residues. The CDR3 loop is CASSSNRDRGEAFF. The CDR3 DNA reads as TGTGCCAGCAGCTCCAACCGGGACAGGGGTGAAGCTTTCTTT.

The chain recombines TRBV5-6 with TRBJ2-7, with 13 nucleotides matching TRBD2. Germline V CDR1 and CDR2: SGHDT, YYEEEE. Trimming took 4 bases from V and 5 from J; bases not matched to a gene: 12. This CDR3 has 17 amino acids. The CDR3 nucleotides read TGTGCCAGCAGCCGGACTAGCGGGAGTGTTCGTTACCACGAGCAGTACTTC. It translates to CASSRTSGSVRYHEQYF. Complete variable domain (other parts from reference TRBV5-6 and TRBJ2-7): DAGVTQSPTHLIKTRGQQVTLRCSPKSGHDTVSWYQQALGQGPQFIFQYYEEEERQRGNFPDRFSGHQFPNYSSELNVNALLLGDSALYLCASSRTSGSVRYHEQYFGPGTRLTVT.

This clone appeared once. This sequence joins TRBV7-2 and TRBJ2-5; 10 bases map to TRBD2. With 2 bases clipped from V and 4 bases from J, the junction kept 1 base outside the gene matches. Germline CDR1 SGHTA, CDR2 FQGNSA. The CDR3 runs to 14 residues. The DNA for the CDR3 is TGTGCCAGCAGCTTACTAGCGGGAGTAGAGACCCAGTACTTC. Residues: CASSLLAGVETQYF.

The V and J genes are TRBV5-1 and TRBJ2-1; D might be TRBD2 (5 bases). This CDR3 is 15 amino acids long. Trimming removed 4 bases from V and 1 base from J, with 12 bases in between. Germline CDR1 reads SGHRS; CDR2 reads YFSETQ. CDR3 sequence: CASSESGFSYNEQFF. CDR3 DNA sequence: TGCGCCAGCAGCGAGAGCGGCTTTTCCTACAATGAGCAGTTCTTC.

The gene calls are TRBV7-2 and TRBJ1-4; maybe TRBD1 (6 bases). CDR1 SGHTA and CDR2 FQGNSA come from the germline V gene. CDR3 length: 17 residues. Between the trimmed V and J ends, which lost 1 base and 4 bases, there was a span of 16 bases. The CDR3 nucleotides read TGTGCCAGCAGCTTAGAGGCCTCGGGGGGCCGTAATGAAAAACTGTTTTTT. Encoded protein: CASSLEASGGRNEKLFF.

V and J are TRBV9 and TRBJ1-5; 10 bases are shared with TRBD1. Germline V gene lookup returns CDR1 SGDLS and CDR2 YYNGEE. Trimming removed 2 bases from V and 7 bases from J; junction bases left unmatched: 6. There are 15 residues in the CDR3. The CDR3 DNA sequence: TGTGCCAGCAGCGTCCGGGACAGGGGTGTCCAGCCCCAGCATTTT. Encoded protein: CASSVRDRGVQPQHF.

CDR3 sequence: CASTPVRGTEAFF. The CDR3 DNA reads as TGTGCCAGCACCCCCGTTAGGGGCACTGAAGCTTTCTTT. V and J are TRBV13 and TRBJ1-1; a weak D match, TRBD1 (5 bases). The germline CDR1 and CDR2 sequences are PRHDT and FYEKMQ (reference sequence). V lost 7 bases, J lost 4 bases, and 13 bases lay in between. The CDR3 has 13 amino acids.

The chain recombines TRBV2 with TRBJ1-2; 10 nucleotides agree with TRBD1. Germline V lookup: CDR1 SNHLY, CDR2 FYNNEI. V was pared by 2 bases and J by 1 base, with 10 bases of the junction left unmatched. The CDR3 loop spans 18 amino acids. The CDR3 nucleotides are TGTGCCAGCAGTGAAAACCGGGACAGGGGCGCCCTTAACTATGGCTACACCTTC. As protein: CASSENRDRGALNYGYTF. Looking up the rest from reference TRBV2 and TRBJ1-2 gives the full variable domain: EPEVTQTPSHQVTQMGQEVILRCVPISNHLYFYWYRQILGQKVEFLVSFYNNEISEKSEIFDDQFSVERPDGSNFTLKIRSTKLEDSAMYFCASSENRDRGALNYGYTFGSGTRLTVV.

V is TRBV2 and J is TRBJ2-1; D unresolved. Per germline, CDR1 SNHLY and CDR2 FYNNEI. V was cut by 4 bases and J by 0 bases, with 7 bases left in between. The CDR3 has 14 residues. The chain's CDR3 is CASSGGDSYNEQFF. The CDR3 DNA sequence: TGTGCCAGCAGTGGCGGCGACTCCTACAATGAGCAGTTCTTC.

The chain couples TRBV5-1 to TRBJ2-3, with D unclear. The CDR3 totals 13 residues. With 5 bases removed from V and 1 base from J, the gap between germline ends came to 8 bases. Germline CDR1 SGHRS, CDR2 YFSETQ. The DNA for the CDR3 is TGCGCCAGCAGAGGGCGAGGCACAGATACGCAGTATTTT. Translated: CASRGRGTDTQYF. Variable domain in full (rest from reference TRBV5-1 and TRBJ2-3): KAGVTQTPRYLIKTRGQQVTLSCSPISGHRSVSWYQQTPGQGLQFLFEYFSETQRNKGNFPGRFSGRQFSNSRSEMNVSTLELGDSALYLCASRGRGTDTQYFGPGTRLTVL.

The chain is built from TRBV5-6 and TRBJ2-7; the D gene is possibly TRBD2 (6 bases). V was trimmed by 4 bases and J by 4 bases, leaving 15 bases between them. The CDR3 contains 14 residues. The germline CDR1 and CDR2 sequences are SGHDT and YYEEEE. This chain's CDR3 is CASSPGLSEYEQYF. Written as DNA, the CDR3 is TGTGCCAGCAGCCCGGGACTTTCGGAATACGAGCAGTACTTC.

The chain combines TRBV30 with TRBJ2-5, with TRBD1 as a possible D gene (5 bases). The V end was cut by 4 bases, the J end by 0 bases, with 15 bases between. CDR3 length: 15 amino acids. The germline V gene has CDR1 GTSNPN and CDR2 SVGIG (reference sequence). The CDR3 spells CAWKPGRANQETQYF. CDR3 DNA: TGTGCCTGGAAACCCGGCAGGGCAAACCAAGAGACCCAGTACTTC.

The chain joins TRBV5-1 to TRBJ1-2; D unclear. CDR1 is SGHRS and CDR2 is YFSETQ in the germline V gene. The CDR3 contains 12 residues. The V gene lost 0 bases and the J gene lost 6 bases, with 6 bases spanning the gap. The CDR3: CASSLARHGYTF. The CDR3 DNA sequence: TGCGCCAGCAGCTTGGCACGACATGGCTACACCTTC.

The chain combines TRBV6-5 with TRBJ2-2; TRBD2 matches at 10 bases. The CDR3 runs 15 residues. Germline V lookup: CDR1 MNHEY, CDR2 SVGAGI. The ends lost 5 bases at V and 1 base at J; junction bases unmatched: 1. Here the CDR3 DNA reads TGTGCCAGCAGTCGGACTAGCGGGAACACCGGGGAGCTGTTTTTT. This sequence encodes CASSRTSGNTGELFF.

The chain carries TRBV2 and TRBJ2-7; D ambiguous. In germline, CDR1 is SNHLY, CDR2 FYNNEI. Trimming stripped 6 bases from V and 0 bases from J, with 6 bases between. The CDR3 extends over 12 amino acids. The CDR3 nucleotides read TGTGCCAGCAGAGGCTACTCCTACGAGCAGTACTTC. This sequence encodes CASRGYSYEQYF.

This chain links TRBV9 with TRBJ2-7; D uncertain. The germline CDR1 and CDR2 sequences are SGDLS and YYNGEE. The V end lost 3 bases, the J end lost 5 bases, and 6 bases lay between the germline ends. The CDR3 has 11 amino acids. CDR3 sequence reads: CASSGGNEQYF. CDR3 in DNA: TGTGCCAGCAGCGGTGGAAACGAGCAGTACTTC. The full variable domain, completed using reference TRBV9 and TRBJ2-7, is DSGVTQTPKHLITATGQRVTLRCSPRSGDLSVYWYQQSLDQGLQFLIQYYNGEERAKGNILERFSAQQFPDLHSELNLSSLELGDSALYFCASSGGNEQYFGPGTRLTVT.

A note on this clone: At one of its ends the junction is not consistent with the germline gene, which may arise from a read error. CDR3 sequence (DNA): TGCGCCAGCAGCTTAAACTACGGTTTCGAGCAGTACTTC. This gives the protein CASSLNYGFEQYF. The J gene is TRBJ2-7, the V gene TRBV11-2; no clear D. CDR1 SGHAT and CDR2 FQNNGV come from the germline V gene. The CDR3 covers 13 residues.

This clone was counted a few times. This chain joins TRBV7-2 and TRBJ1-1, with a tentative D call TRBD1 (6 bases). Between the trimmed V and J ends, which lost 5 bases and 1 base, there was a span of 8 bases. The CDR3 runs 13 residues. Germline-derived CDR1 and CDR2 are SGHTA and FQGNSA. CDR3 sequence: CASSPGQNTEAFF. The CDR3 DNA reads TGTGCCAGCAGCCCGGGACAGAACACTGAAGCTTTCTTT.

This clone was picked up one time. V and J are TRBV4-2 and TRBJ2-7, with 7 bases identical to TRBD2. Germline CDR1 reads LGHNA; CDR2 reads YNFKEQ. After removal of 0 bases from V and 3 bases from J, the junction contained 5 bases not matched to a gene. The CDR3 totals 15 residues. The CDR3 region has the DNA TGTGCCAGCAGCCAAGAGAAGCGGGGAATCTACGAGCAGTACTTC. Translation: CASSQEKRGIYEQYF.

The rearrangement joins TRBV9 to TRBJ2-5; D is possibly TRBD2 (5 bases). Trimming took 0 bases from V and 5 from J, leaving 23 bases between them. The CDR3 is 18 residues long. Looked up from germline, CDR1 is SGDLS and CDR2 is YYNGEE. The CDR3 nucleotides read TGTGCCAGCAGCGTAGGGAGGTCGGGCAGTGTCGAAGGGGAGACCCAGTACTTC. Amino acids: CASSVGRSGSVEGETQYF.

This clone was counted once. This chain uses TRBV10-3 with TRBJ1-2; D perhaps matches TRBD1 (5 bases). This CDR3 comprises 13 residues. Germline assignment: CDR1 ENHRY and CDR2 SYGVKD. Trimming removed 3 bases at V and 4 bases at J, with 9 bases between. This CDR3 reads CAISDQGLYGYTF. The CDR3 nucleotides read TGTGCCATCAGTGATCAGGGTCTCTATGGCTACACCTTC.

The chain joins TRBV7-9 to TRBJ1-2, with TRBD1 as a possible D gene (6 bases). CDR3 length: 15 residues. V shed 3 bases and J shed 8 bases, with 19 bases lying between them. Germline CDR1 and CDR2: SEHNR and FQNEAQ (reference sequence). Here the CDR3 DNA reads TGTGCCAGCAGCTTCCTTCAAGACAGGAATAAAGGCTACACCTTC. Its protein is CASSFLQDRNKGYTF.

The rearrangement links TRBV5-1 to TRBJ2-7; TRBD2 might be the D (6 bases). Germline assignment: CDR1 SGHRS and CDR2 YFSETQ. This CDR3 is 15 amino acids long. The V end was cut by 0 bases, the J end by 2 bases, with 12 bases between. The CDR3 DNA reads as TGCGCCAGCAGCTTGGAGGCGGGAATGGCCTACGAGCAGTACTTC. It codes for CASSLEAGMAYEQYF. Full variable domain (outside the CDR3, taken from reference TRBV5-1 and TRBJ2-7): KAGVTQTPRYLIKTRGQQVTLSCSPISGHRSVSWYQQTPGQGLQFLFEYFSETQRNKGNFPGRFSGRQFSNSRSEMNVSTLELGDSALYLCASSLEAGMAYEQYFGPGTRLTVT.

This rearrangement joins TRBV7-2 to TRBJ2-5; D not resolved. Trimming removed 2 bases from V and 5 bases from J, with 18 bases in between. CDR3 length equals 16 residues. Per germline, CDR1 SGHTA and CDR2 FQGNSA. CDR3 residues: CASSLLSADPLETQYF. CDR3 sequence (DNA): TGTGCCAGCAGCTTATTAAGCGCGGACCCGTTGGAGACCCAGTACTTC.

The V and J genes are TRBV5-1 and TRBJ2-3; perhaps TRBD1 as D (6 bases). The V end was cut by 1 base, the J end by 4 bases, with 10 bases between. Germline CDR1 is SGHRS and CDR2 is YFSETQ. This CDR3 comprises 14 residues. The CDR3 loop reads CASSLRQEADTQYF. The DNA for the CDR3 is TGCGCCAGCAGCTTGAGACAGGAAGCAGATACGCAGTATTTT.

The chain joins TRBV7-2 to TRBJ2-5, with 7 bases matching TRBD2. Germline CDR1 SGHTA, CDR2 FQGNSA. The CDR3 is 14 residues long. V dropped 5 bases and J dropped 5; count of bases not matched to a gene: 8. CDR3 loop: CASSLWRELETQYF. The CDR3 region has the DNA TGTGCCAGCAGCCTATGGCGGGAGCTGGAGACCCAGTACTTC.

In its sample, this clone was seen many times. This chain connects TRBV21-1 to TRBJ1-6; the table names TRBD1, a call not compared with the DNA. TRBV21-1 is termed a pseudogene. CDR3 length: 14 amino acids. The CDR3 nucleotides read TGTGCCAGCAGACAGGACAGGGTAAATTCACCCCTCCACTTT. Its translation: CASRQDRVNSPLHF.

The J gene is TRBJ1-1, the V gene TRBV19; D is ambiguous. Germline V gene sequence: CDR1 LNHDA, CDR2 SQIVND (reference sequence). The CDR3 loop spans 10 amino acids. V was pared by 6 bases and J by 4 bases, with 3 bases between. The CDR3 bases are TGTGCCAGTAGGAGCACTGAAGCTTTCTTT. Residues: CASRSTEAFF.